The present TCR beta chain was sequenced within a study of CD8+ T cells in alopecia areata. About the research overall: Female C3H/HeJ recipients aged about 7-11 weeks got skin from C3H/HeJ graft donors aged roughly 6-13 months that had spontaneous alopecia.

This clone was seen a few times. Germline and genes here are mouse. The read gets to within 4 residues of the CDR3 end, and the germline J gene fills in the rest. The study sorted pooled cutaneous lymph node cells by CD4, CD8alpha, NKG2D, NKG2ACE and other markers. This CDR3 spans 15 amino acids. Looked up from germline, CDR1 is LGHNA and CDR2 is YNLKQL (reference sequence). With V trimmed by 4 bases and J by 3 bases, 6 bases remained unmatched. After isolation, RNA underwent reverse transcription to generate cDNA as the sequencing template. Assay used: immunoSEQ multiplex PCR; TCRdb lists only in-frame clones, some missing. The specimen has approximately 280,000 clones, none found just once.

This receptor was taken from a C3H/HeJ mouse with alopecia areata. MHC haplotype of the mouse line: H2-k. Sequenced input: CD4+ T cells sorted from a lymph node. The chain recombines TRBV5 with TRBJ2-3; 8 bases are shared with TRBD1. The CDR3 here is CASSLGQGFAETLYF. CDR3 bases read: TGTGCCAGCAGCCTCGGACAGGGTTTCGCAGAA.